The 32 T cell receptor beta chains listed next were all sequenced from one sample in a study of blood T cell repertoires in COVID-19. TCRdb keeps only in-frame clones here, not all; method: immunoSEQ multiplex PCR. The sample contains about 80,000 clones, more than 70% of which appear only once. Material for sequencing was peripheral blood. The receptor source for this set is a woman of 80 years or more with acute or convalescent COVID-19.

The chain recombines TRBV19 with TRBJ1-2, with unresolved D. The CDR3 covers 13 residues. Trimming shortened V by 8 bases and J by 8 bases, and 18 bases separated the two germline ends. Germline V gene lookup returns CDR1 LNHDA and CDR2 SQIVND (reference sequence). CDR3 nucleotides: TGTGCCAGTCTTGAGGGCCTCGCGGGGGGCTACACCTTC. It is translated as CASLEGLAGGYTF.

This clone was detected once. The chain links TRBV6-5 to TRBJ2-7; 8 positions match TRBD2. The ends lost 10 bases at V and 3 bases at J; junction bases unmatched: 11. The CDR3 extends over 14 amino acids. Germline CDR1 MNHEY, CDR2 SVGAGI. In nucleotides, the CDR3 is TGTGCCATCCGAGTCGGGACTAGGGACTACGAGCAGTACTTC. Translating it yields CAIRVGTRDYEQYF.

The chain uses TRBV25-1 and TRBJ1-1, with a possible D match to TRBD1 (6 bases). CDR1 MGHDK and CDR2 SYGVNS come from the germline V gene. This CDR3 comprises 15 residues. V lost 4 bases, J lost 4 bases, and 16 bases lay in between. CDR3 nucleotide sequence: TGTGCCAGCAGTGGATTGGGGGGAGGGGGCACTGAAGCTTTCTTT. It is translated as CASSGLGGGGTEAFF. The entire variable domain, with the rest obtained from reference TRBV25-1 and TRBJ1-1, is as follows: EADIYQTPRYLVIGTGKKITLECSQTMGHDKMYWYQQDPGMELHLIHYSYGVNSTEKGDLSSESTVSRIRTEHFPLTLESARPSHTSQYLCASSGLGGGGTEAFFGQGTRLTVV.

This clone was recorded only once. The genes are TRBV6-6 and TRBJ2-2; no reliable D call. V was pared by 4 bases and J by 4 bases, with 10 bases between. The CDR3 runs to 14 residues. Germline CDR1 is MNHNY and CDR2 is SVGAGI (reference sequence). CDR3 amino acids: CASSSPRITGELFF. DNA of the CDR3: TGTGCCAGCAGTTCCCCGAGAATCACCGGGGAGCTGTTTTTT.

The rearrangement links TRBV6-6 to TRBJ1-4; D is possibly TRBD1 (5 bases). Trimming shortened V by 6 bases and J by 8 bases, and 16 bases separated the two germline ends. Germline CDR1 is MNHNY and CDR2 is SVGAGI (reference sequence). This CDR3 spans 14 amino acids. CDR3 amino acids: CASRSRVVGEKLFF. CDR3 sequence (DNA): TGTGCCAGCAGAAGCAGGGTCGTCGGGGAAAAACTGTTTTTT.

This chain links TRBV18 with TRBJ1-4; TRBD1 might be the D (5 bases). Germline assignment: CDR1 KGHSH and CDR2 LQKENI. V was pared by 4 bases and J by 8 bases, with 14 bases between. The CDR3 has 14 residues. CDR3 in DNA: TGTGCCAGCTCACACGGAAGGGGAAAAGAAAAACTGTTTTTT. Protein: CASSHGRGKEKLFF.

The chain combines TRBV6-1 with TRBJ2-2, with D uncertain. V gave up 2 bases and J gave up 0 bases, with 10 bases separating them. This CDR3 is built from 16 residues. The germline CDR1 and CDR2 sequences are MNHNS and SASEGT. The CDR3 DNA sequence: TGTGCCAGCAGTGAATTCAGCGACCCGAACACCGGGGAGCTGTTTTTT. This gives the protein CASSEFSDPNTGELFF.

This rearrangement joins TRBV21-1 to TRBJ1-2; the D call TRBD1 from the table was never checked on the DNA. TRBV21-1 is marked as a pseudogene. The CDR3 sequence is 15 residues long. DNA for the CDR3: TGTGCCAGCAGCAATGGGGACAGGCTCGGCTATGGCTACACCTTC. Its translation: CASSNGDRLGYGYTF.

The DNA for the CDR3 is TGTGCCAGCAGCTTAAACGGGGTCGCAACTAATGAAAAACTGTTTTTT. Translated: CASSLNGVATNEKLFF. The chain is built from TRBV7-2 and TRBJ1-4; the D is unclear. This CDR3 is built from 16 residues. Germline V gives CDR1 SGHTA, CDR2 FQGNSA. V lost 2 bases, J lost 0 bases, and 10 bases lay in between.

This clone was observed once. The rearrangement joins TRBV19 to TRBJ1-1; 7 bases are shared with TRBD1. From germline, CDR1 is LNHDA and CDR2 SQIVND (reference sequence). The CDR3 runs to 14 residues. V was clipped by 7 bases and J by 11 bases; unmatched bases: 16. The CDR3 region has the DNA TGTGCCAGTATCTCACAGGGGCGATTGGAGGGTGCTTTCTTT. Translation: CASISQGRLEGAFF.

This sequence joins TRBV19 and TRBJ2-1; 11 bases map to TRBD2. The germline gives CDR1 LNHDA, CDR2 SQIVND (reference sequence). After removal of 7 bases from V and 7 bases from J, the junction contained 12 bases not matched to a gene. This CDR3 is built from 16 residues. CDR3: CASTYGSASGRNEQFF. The CDR3 DNA reads as TGTGCCAGTACCTATGGATCGGCTAGCGGGAGGAATGAGCAGTTCTTC. Filled out from reference TRBV19 and TRBJ2-1, the complete variable domain reads DGGITQSPKYLFRKEGQNVTLSCEQNLNHDAMYWYRQDPGQGLRLIYYSQIVNDFQKGDIAEGYSVSREKKESFPLTVTSAQKNPTAFYLCASTYGSASGRNEQFFGPGTRLTVL.

As DNA, the CDR3 is TGTGCCAGCAGCTTGGGACAGATCTACGAGCAGTACTTC. Amino acids: CASSLGQIYEQYF. The rearrangement uses TRBV7-8 and TRBJ2-7; 7 nucleotides agree with TRBD1. CDR3 length: 13 residues. Germline V gene sequence: CDR1 SGHVS, CDR2 FQNEAQ. V was pared by 3 bases and J by 3 bases, with 2 bases of the junction left unmatched.

This clone was recorded a few times. The chain recombines TRBV19 with TRBJ2-7, with TRBD1 as a possible D gene (5 bases). From germline, CDR1 is LNHDA and CDR2 SQIVND (reference sequence). This CDR3 region has 14 residues. Deletions cut 3 bases from V and 0 bases from J, with 9 bases between. CDR3 sequence (DNA): TGTGCCAGTAGTATGGGGCAGGTCTCCTACGAGCAGTACTTC. Amino acid sequence: CASSMGQVSYEQYF.

J is TRBJ1-1 and V is TRBV19, with D tentatively TRBD1 (6 bases). This CDR3 is 14 amino acids long. Germline CDR1 and CDR2: LNHDA and SQIVND (reference sequence). The ends were cut back, 7 bases at V and 3 bases at J, with 15 bases in the middle. Here the CDR3 reads CASNLEGGYTEAFF. The DNA for the CDR3 is TGTGCCAGTAATCTGGAGGGGGGGTACACTGAAGCTTTCTTT.

The CDR3 region has the DNA TGTGCCAGCAGCTTGGAAAGACTCATGAACACTGAAGCTTTCTTT. Amino acid sequence: CASSLERLMNTEAFF. The rearrangement joins TRBV5-5 to TRBJ1-1, with D hard to call. This CDR3 has 15 amino acids. V shed 0 bases and J shed 0 bases, with 9 bases lying between them. Germline V lookup: CDR1 SGHKS, CDR2 YYEKEE (reference sequence).

This chain links TRBV7-2 with TRBJ2-5; D may be TRBD1 (6 bases). V lost 1 base, J lost 4 bases, and 13 bases lay in between. Germline V gives CDR1 SGHTA, CDR2 FQGNSA. CDR3 length equals 15 residues. The CDR3 is CASSLDLGASETQYF. In DNA, the CDR3 is TGTGCCAGCAGCTTAGACCTGGGGGCATCAGAGACCCAGTACTTC.

V is TRBV4-1 and J is TRBJ1-6, with 11 bases matching TRBD1. Per the germline V gene, CDR1 is MGHRA and CDR2 is YSYEKL. There are 19 residues in the CDR3. With 3 bases clipped from V and 7 bases from J, the junction kept 14 bases outside the gene matches. CDR3 in amino acids: CASSQNAAHGQGANSPLHF. The DNA of the CDR3 is TGCGCCAGCAGCCAGAATGCAGCGCACGGACAGGGGGCAAATTCACCCCTCCACTTT.

The chain combines TRBV3-1 (or the pseudogene TRBV3-2) with TRBJ1-2, with 9 bases that match TRBD1. V shed 0 bases, J shed 10 bases, and the junction held 9 bases outside the gene matches. The CDR3 totals 15 residues. CDR1 and CDR2 (germline): LGHDT, YNNKEL (reference sequence). This CDR3 reads CASSQDPGQGRTYTF. CDR3 nucleotides: TGTGCCAGCAGCCAAGATCCCGGACAGGGGCGGACCTACACCTTC.

The chain uses TRBV6-1 and TRBJ2-7; TRBD2 aligns across 8 bases. Germline V gene sequence: CDR1 MNHNS, CDR2 SASEGT. Germline trimming cut 3 bases from V and 2 bases from J; bases unmatched to any gene: 6. This CDR3 contains 15 residues. In DNA, the CDR3 is TGTGCCAGCAGTGAGCCCGGGACTAGAACCTACGAGCAGTACTTC. This gives the protein CASSEPGTRTYEQYF.

As regards this clone: A read error may account for a junction end that differs from germline. The chain combines TRBV7-2 with TRBJ1-2; D call uncertain. Germline V gene data show CDR1 as SGHTA and CDR2 as FQGNSA. The CDR3 runs to 15 residues. CDR3 nucleotides: TGTGCCAGCAGCCTAGCGTGGGGAGGTGGCTATGGCTACACCTTC. As protein: CASSLAWGGGYGYTF.

The chain couples TRBV5-6 to TRBJ2-1; 9 bases align to TRBD2. Germline loops: CDR1 SGHDT, CDR2 YYEEEE. The CDR3 consists of 15 residues. The trim removed 4 bases at V and 7 bases at J, leaving 9 bases unmatched. Written as DNA, the CDR3 is TGTGCCAGCAGCCTGGCCCTAGCGGGATGGAATGAGCAGTTCTTC. It yields the protein CASSLALAGWNEQFF.

The chain employs TRBV4-3 and TRBJ1-2; 11 bases are shared with TRBD1. The CDR3 runs 17 residues. The V gene's germline CDR1 is LGHNA and CDR2 YSLEER. The trim removed 0 bases at V and 3 bases at J, leaving 6 bases unmatched. The CDR3 sequence is CASSQELPGQGDYGYTF. For the CDR3, the DNA is TGCGCCAGCAGCCAAGAACTTCCGGGACAGGGGGACTATGGCTACACCTTC.

This CDR3 reads CASSGSTGISGANVLTF. The CDR3 DNA reads TGTGCCAGCAGTGGCTCAACAGGGATCTCTGGGGCCAACGTCCTGACTTTC. The chain links TRBV6-1 to TRBJ2-6; maybe TRBD1 (6 bases). Trimming took off 4 bases at V and 0 bases at J, with 13 bases between the two ends. The length of the CDR3 is 17 residues. The V gene's germline CDR1 is MNHNS and CDR2 SASEGT.

The rearrangement uses TRBV18 and TRBJ2-1, with 12 bases fitting TRBD2. CDR1 KGHSH and CDR2 LQKENI come from the germline V gene. V trimming: 0 bases; J trimming: 8 bases; junction bases outside the gene matches: 5. This CDR3 is 16 amino acids long. The CDR3 spells CASSPPGLAGFHEQFF. The CDR3 nucleotides read TGTGCCAGCTCACCACCCGGACTAGCGGGGTTCCATGAGCAGTTCTTC.

J is TRBJ1-1 and V is TRBV19; possible D gene TRBD1, 5 bases. The CDR3 is made up of 13 amino acids. The germline V gene encodes CDR1 LNHDA and CDR2 SQIVND (reference sequence). The V end lost 2 bases, the J end lost 4 bases, and 8 bases lay between the germline ends. Here the CDR3 DNA reads TGTGCCAGTAGTATAACGGGGGTCACTGAAGCTTTCTTT. Its translation: CASSITGVTEAFF.

This chain connects TRBV19 to TRBJ1-5; D is undetermined. The CDR3 runs 15 residues. The germline V gene has CDR1 LNHDA and CDR2 SQIVND (reference sequence). The ends were cut back, 0 bases at V and 1 base at J, with 7 bases in the middle. CDR3 in amino acids: CASSIEFQSNQPQHF. The CDR3 DNA follows: TGTGCCAGTAGTATAGAGTTTCAGAGCAATCAGCCCCAGCATTTT.

This chain connects TRBV5-1 to TRBJ1-2, with 11 bases fitting TRBD1. The CDR3 is made up of 16 amino acids. Germline V lookup: CDR1 SGHRS, CDR2 YFSETQ. The J segment lost 6 bases and the V segment lost 6 bases, leaving 13 bases of the junction unmatched. CDR3 residues: CASNPRGGQGADGYTF. The DNA for the CDR3 is TGCGCCAGCAACCCCAGGGGAGGACAGGGGGCAGATGGCTACACCTTC.

V and J are TRBV7-9 and TRBJ1-3, with D uncertain. This CDR3 has 16 amino acids. V gave up 5 bases and J gave up 0 bases, with 14 bases separating them. Germline CDR1 and CDR2: SEHNR and FQNEAQ (reference sequence). CDR3 sequence: CASSIDMVYSGNTIYF. In nucleotides, the CDR3 is TGTGCCAGCAGCATAGACATGGTATACTCTGGAAACACCATATATTTT. Drawing the rest from reference TRBV7-9 and TRBJ1-3, the complete variable domain is DTGVSQNPRHKITKRGQNVTFRCDPISEHNRLYWYRQTLGQGPEFLTYFQNEAQLEKSRLLSDRFSAERPKGSFSTLEIQRTEQGDSAMYLCASSIDMVYSGNTIYFGEGSWLTVV.

CDR3 amino acids: CASSFGGGTEAFF. The DNA of the CDR3 is TGCGCCAGCAGCTTCGGCGGGGGCACTGAAGCTTTCTTT. The V gene is TRBV5-1, the J gene TRBJ1-1; D might be TRBD1 (5 bases). The CDR3 runs to 13 residues. CDR1 SGHRS and CDR2 YFSETQ come from the germline V gene. V gave up 2 bases and J gave up 4 bases, with 9 bases separating them.

The chain joins TRBV7-8 to TRBJ1-3; TRBD1 is a possible D gene (5 bases). Germline-derived CDR1 and CDR2 are SGHVS and FQNEAQ. The CDR3 loop spans 15 amino acids. Trimming removed 1 base at V and 3 bases at J, with 10 bases between. The CDR3 bases are TGTGCCAGCAGCTTAGACCGACAGTATGGAAACACCATATATTTT. Protein: CASSLDRQYGNTIYF.

The V gene is TRBV6-6, the J gene TRBJ1-2; 8 bases are shared with TRBD1. In germline, CDR1 is MNHNY, CDR2 SVGAGI (reference sequence). The V and J ends lost 6 bases and 6 bases, in that order; junction bases with no gene match: 3. CDR3 length equals 12 residues. The CDR3 sequence is CASRKDRDGYTF. The DNA of the CDR3 is TGTGCCAGCAGGAAGGACAGGGATGGCTACACCTTC.

The chain combines TRBV2 with TRBJ1-5; no reliable D call. The germline V gene has CDR1 SNHLY and CDR2 FYNNEI. V was shortened by 2 bases and J by 7 bases, with 15 bases between the two germline ends. The CDR3 has 15 residues. CDR3 amino acids: CASSEKGSGGQPQHF. CDR3 DNA sequence: TGTGCCAGCAGTGAAAAAGGGTCAGGAGGACAGCCCCAGCATTTT.